This entry lists 5 T cell receptor beta chains sequenced from one sample in a study of T cell responses to AZD1222 COVID-19 vaccine. Generated by immunoSEQ multiplex PCR, the TCRdb table keeps only in-frame clones and is missing some. Of around 120,000 clones listed, about nine tenths are singletons. The input for sequencing was peripheral blood, taken on day 0 of AZD1222 vaccination. The receptor set was obtained from an adult in good health.

The DNA of the CDR3 is TGTGCCAGCAGCCAACAGGGGGCGACCGGGGAGCTGTTTTTT. Its translation is CASSQQGATGELFF. The chain carries TRBV27 and TRBJ2-2; the match to TRBD1 covers 9 bases. Germline-derived CDR1 and CDR2 are MNHEY and SMNVEV (reference sequence). This CDR3 region has 14 residues. Trimming removed 6 bases from V and 5 bases from J; junction bases left unmatched: 4.

In DNA, the CDR3 is TGTGCCAGTAGCACCTGGGGTGCCGGGGAGCTGTTTTTT. Protein sequence: CASSTWGAGELFF. The chain joins TRBV19 to TRBJ2-2, with D unresolved. Trimming removed 6 bases at V and 6 bases at J, with 11 bases between. The CDR3 contains 13 residues. Germline V gene data show CDR1 as LNHDA and CDR2 as SQIVND (reference sequence).

The V and J genes are TRBV6-2 or TRBV6-3 and TRBJ2-5; D is ambiguous. The CDR3 is made up of 13 amino acids. The V gene's germline CDR1 is MNHEY and CDR2 SVGEGT. Trimming pared 2 bases from V and 1 base from J, leaving 5 bases between. The CDR3 sequence: CASSYESQETQYF. The CDR3 DNA reads TGTGCCAGCAGTTACGAGAGCCAAGAGACCCAGTACTTC.

V usage is TRBV5-4 and J usage is TRBJ1-6; 8 bases are shared with TRBD1. CDR1 is SGHNT and CDR2 is YYREEE in the germline V gene (reference sequence). J lost 14 bases, V lost 4 bases, and 8 bases had no gene match. This CDR3 is 13 amino acids long. For the CDR3, the DNA is TGTGCCAGCAGCACGGACAGGGTGGGCACCCTCCACTTT. It specifies CASSTDRVGTLHF.

The chain links TRBV28 to TRBJ1-2; 10 nucleotides match TRBD1. CDR1 is MDHEN and CDR2 is SYDVKM in the germline V gene. The CDR3 is 15 residues long. Losses at the gene ends were 9 bases for V and 4 bases for J; bases not matched to a gene: 11. The chain's CDR3 is CASTRPGQGSYGYTF. For the CDR3, the DNA is TGTGCCAGTACTAGACCGGGACAGGGGTCCTATGGCTACACCTTC.